What follows describes a single T cell receptor (beta chain). Trimming pared 0 bases from V and 7 bases from J, leaving 9 bases between. Germline V gene sequence: CDR1 ENHRY, CDR2 SYGVKD. This CDR3 spans 13 amino acids. For TCRbeta, the library was prepared with unique molecular identifiers. One entry per CDR3 protein results from TCRdb running MiXCR on the PCR reads. The sample lists about 500,000 distinct CDR3 sequences; about 31% were seen once. This sample stems from a study of T-cell reconstitution after alpha-beta-depleted transplantation in children. The rearrangement links TRBV10-3 to TRBJ1-1; D may be TRBD1 (5 bases). Sequences were derived from PBMCs from the stem cell graft donor, sampled from the stem cell graft. The TCR was taken from a human donor who donated a stem cell graft to a child with aplastic anemia. The CDR3 loop is CAISESWDDEAFF. CDR3 nucleotides: TGTGCCATCAGTGAGTCCTGGGACGATGAAGCTTTCTTT.